The clone carrying this T cell receptor beta chain was found many times. This sample is part of a study of early T cells in non-severe SARS-CoV-2 infection. As for the study in general: RNA in bulk from unsorted whole blood was sequenced, and chains were unpaired.

Individual cDNA molecules carried attached unique molecular identifiers. A single record per CDR3 protein comes from TCRdb applying MiXCR to the 5' RACE reads. The sample lists tens of thousands of distinct CDR3 sequences, about 5.2% seen once, with approximately 5.1% in the top ten. CDR3 length: 15 amino acids. V lost 6 bases and J lost 7; bases outside the gene matches: 12. Germline loops: CDR1 SGHTA, CDR2 FQGTGA. The starting material was whole blood, obtained at baseline. The V gene is TRBV7-3, the J gene TRBJ2-1, with TRBD1 matching 7 bases. The clonotype originates from an adult who was a healthcare worker with PCR-confirmed SARS-CoV-2 infection or an uninfected control (not recorded which). The CDR3 region is CASSNGMTGWNEQFF. In DNA, the CDR3 is TGTGCCAGCAGTAACGGGATGACAGGGTGGAATGAGCAGTTCTTC.